This paragraph covers one TCR beta chain sequence. Its antigen is still unknown. The input lacks base qualities; no much larger clone sits a single base away. This entry is derived from a study of cytomegalovirus exposure and HLA in healthy donors (dated 2017 in TCRdb). With respect to the entire study: An earlier analysis of about 560 of the donors reported about 260 Gb of sequence data and around 110 million unique TCR beta sequences obtained from some 170 million T cells. An early release that covered about 640 HLA-typed donors contained about 290 gigabases of sequencing data and approximately 85 million unique TCR sequences. The genetic ancestry cluster associated with self-reported Caucasian donors included 81% of the approximately 400 genotyped donors. The study aimed to test whether cataloging public T cell receptors could reveal signatures of past pathogen exposure. The T cell repertoires of under 750 subjects were profiled by immunosequencing and related to cytomegalovirus serostatus. Along with the roughly 710-subject first cohort, a separate validation cohort of roughly 110 different subjects was used. To predict cytomegalovirus infection status, the study combined high-throughput TCR immunosequencing, statistical association of individual TCRs with disease status, and machine learning. To study patterns of TCR occurrence, a later analysis re-analyzed previously published TCR beta repertoires from 500 to 850 donors and added high-resolution HLA genotyping. The later analysis used no new phenotypic data to find candidate immune exposures, relying instead on TCR beta sequences and their occurrence across donors. To decide whether each TCR beta V gene segment behaved as functional or pseudogenic, an earlier analysis of some 580 of the donors relied on high-throughput TCR beta sequencing. Donor age, sex, ethnicity and CMV serostatus were compiled together with the repertoire data. A later genetic analysis took genome-wide SNP genotypes for about three fifths of the roughly 670 donors and used that subset as a discovery cohort. All discovery cohort repertoires had been generated using a single sequencing platform. HLA typing covered class I and class II loci at four-digit resolution. The number of donors typed differed by locus, with about 620-630 for A, B, C, DRB1 and DQB1, over 500 for DQA1, about 610 for DPA1, and some 470 for DPB1. Roughly 5 DR-DQ haplotypes were handled as single units for association and clustering, since linkage in the cohort was strong. On average, approximately 250,000 unique TCR beta nucleotide sequences were sequenced per donor among some 430 genotyped donors of the cohort, with roughly 18% of those sequences being non-productive. Results the study describes overall, beyond this receptor: In a later genetic analysis, fewer N-insertions in productive TCRs were reported among donors in an Asian-associated ancestry cluster than the roughly 700-donor mean. While some public TCRs were present in many individuals, most TCR sequences turned up only very rarely across donors. A later genetic analysis associated a missense DCLRE1C variant with V-gene and J-gene trimming of TCR beta chains, and an independent cohort replicated the association. Broadly in line with IMGT annotations, most TCR beta V segments showed up in productive rearrangements about 87% or about 30% of the time in an earlier analysis of some 590 of the donors. Immune exposure information for the cohort was limited to CMV serostatus. A few of the identified cytomegalovirus-associated TCR beta chains were confirmed in vitro to be specific for cytomegalovirus antigens. A group of highly shared sequence variants was considered likely to be a technical artifact of the sequencing pipeline. Because counts were too low, around 18 rarely observed V segments, including chromosome 9 orphons, were left out of the earlier analysis of a few hundred of the donors. A later analysis reported that several top co-occurrence clusters appeared linked to parvovirus B19, influenza, CMV and Epstein-Barr virus. This cohort had only TCR beta chains sequenced, and the lack of alpha or paired-chain data limited which features could be detected. A later analysis found that HLA-associated TCR beta chains were more clonally expanded and had lower generation probabilities than equally common non-associated chains. HLA typing was unavailable for some donors at each locus, so association tests used only the typed subset. According to a later analysis, TCR association rates differed among HLA loci, with DRB1 alleles showing the most associated TCRs and HLA-C alleles showing the fewest. In a later analysis, some 17,000 TCR beta sequences were associated with specific HLA alleles at a false discovery rate of 0.05. Assigning TCR associations to individual alleles was difficult when HLA alleles, especially DR and DQ, strongly co-occurred. Linkage disequilibrium might explain the correlated functional status among segregating V segments, but an unknown experimental factor could not be excluded. Presence/absence analyses assumed roughly uniform sequencing depth across donors, an assumption that may not hold. Some IMGT-functional V segments, including TRBV6-2 and TRBV6-3, could not be told apart with the 87-base-pair reads, so those segments were excluded. The classifier was reported to diagnose cytomegalovirus status with high specificity and sensitivity in both the original and validation cohorts. A total of around 150 TCR beta chains were listed by the study as associated with cytomegalovirus. A further reported finding was that TCR beta sequences accurately predicted the HLA-A and HLA-B alleles for most subjects in the first cohort. A later analysis found that most CMV-associated TCR beta chains appeared HLA-restricted, with HLA associations seemingly driven largely by CMV exposure. The authors suggested that the approach could potentially be generalized to other disease states and immunological phenotypes.

The library was prepared using the immunoSEQ multiplex PCR assay. For the multiplex PCR, a mixture combining 60 forward primers for TCR Vbeta segments and 13 reverse primers for TCR Jbeta segments was used. The CDR3 region of rearranged TCR beta genes was amplified from genomic DNA by a multiplex PCR assay. Amplified TCR beta libraries were sequenced as 87-base-pair reads on the Illumina HiSeq System. The paper's data handling went like this. A later analysis counted some 80 million unique TCR beta chains across the roughly 700 repertoires, and 9 million to 14 million of these chains were shared by at least two donors. A nearest-neighbor algorithm error-corrected the raw reads and collapsed the reads into unique sequences, merging closely related sequences to remove PCR and sequencing errors. V, D and J gene segments were assigned by aligning CDR3 sequences to IMGT reference sequences. Each retained sequence needed at least a six-nucleotide match to both a V gene segment and a J gene segment. Rearrangements were classified as productive when the CDR3 lacked stop codons and remained in frame with V and J, and all other rearrangements were classified as non-productive. CDR3 was defined by IMGT convention, running from the second conserved V-encoded cysteine to the conserved J-encoded phenylalanine. The earlier analysis of fewer than 700 of the donors excluded sequences that lacked an unambiguous match to a single V gene segment. In an earlier analysis of roughly 500 of the donors, V segments were called functional above 56.7% productive rearrangements and were called segregating when the between-donor standard deviation exceeded 5%. A statistical classification framework was developed to diagnose cytomegalovirus status using the catalog of TCR beta chain sequences. V and J gene assignment, in a later analysis, came from comparing TCR nucleotide sequences with IMGT/GENE-DB human TR gene sequences. In a later analysis, CDR3 sequences and most-parsimonious VDJ recombination scenarios were assigned using the TCRdist pipeline. In a later analysis, each TCR beta chain was defined by its CDR3 amino acid sequence together with its V-gene family, and reads without a unique V-gene family were excluded. A later analysis removed 592 highly shared, low-generation-probability nucleotide sequences to deal with suspected cross-contamination and a sequencing artifact. In a later analysis, a clonal expansion index for each public chain was calculated from normalized within-repertoire ranks of inferred template counts. A later analysis computed generation probabilities with a VDJ recombination model fitted to out-of-frame rearrangements, and checked the results against IGoR. Hypergeometric tests were used in a later analysis to score TCR-TCR, TCR-HLA and TCR-CMV co-occurrence, with a repertoire-size bias correction applied to the TCR pairs. False discovery rates were estimated in a later analysis by permuting HLA or CMV assignments 20 times. In a later analysis, co-occurring TCRs were grouped with DBSCAN, and TCRdist sequence similarity was added when clustering was performed within HLA-allele-positive subsets. For co-occurrence clustering, repertoires with fewer than 30,000 or more than 120,000 public chains were excluded, along with five repertoires with anomalous nucleotide sharing. In TCRdb, the immuneACCESS table is reduced to in-frame sequences with V and J assigned. These tables do not hold every clone; where another copy was compared, an unresolved V gene accounts for under half, and the others remain unexplained. The V and J calls and clone size are taken from that table; D and trimming were inferred from the DNA. For this sample there are roughly 110,000 clones; more than 75% appear just once. The biggest ten clones account for about 2.5% of the sample.

The CDR3 measures 14 amino acids from cysteine to phenylalanine. Only CDR3 DNA is held: 42 bases, read in frame from base 1. In the germline V gene, CDR1 corresponds to SGHAT and CDR2 to FQNNGV. Deletion took 5 bases off V and 3 bases off J, with a span of 14 bases between the germline ends. In total, more than 500 healthy bone marrow donors made up the cohort. At the time of sampling, all cohort members were nominally healthy, though unrecorded immune exposures were likely present. The donor was CMV seropositive and was included in the group of 290 or so seropositive cohort members. A peripheral blood sample was collected from each donor, and TCR beta sequencing was performed on peripheral blood mononuclear cells. Genomic DNA was extracted from the blood cell samples with the Qiagen DNeasy Blood Extraction Kit.

This TCR came from a man younger than 45 in good health and CMV-seropositive. Sample: PBMCs. The sequence is built from TRBV11-2 and TRBJ2-7; no D gene call is confident. The DNA is as follows: TGTGCCAGCAGCCCTAGTCCCATCAACTACGAGCAGTACTTC. This translates into CASSPSPINYEQYF.